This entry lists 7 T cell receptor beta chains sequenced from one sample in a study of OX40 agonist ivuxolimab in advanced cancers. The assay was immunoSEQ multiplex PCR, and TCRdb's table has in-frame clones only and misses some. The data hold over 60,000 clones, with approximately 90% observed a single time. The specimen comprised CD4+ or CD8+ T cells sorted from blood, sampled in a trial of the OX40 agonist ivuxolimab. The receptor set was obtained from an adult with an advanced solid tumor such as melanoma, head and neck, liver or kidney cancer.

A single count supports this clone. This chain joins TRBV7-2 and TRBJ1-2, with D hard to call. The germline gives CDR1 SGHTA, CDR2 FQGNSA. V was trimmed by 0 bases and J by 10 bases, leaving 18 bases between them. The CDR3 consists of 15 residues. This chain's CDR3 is CASSLAASTSAYYTF. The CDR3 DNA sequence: TGTGCCAGCAGCTTAGCTGCTTCCACCTCGGCCTACTACACCTTC.

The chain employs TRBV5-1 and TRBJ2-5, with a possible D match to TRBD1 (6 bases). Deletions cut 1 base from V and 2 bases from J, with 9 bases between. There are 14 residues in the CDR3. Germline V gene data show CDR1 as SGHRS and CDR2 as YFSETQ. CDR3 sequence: CASSLTTGQETQYF. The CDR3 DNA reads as TGCGCCAGCAGCTTGACGACAGGTCAAGAGACCCAGTACTTC.

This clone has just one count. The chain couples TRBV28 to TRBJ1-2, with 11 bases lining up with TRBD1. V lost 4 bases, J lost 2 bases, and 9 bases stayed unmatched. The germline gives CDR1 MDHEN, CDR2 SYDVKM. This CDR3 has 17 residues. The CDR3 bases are TGTGCCAGCAGTTCCCGGACAGGGGGCGGAAAAAACTATGGCTACACCTTC. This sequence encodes CASSSRTGGGKNYGYTF.

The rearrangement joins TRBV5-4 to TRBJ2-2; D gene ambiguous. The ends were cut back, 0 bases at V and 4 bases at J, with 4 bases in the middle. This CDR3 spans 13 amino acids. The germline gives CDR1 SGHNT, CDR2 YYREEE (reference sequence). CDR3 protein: CASSLEPTGELFF. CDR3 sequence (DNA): TGTGCCAGCAGCTTGGAACCCACCGGGGAGCTGTTTTTT.

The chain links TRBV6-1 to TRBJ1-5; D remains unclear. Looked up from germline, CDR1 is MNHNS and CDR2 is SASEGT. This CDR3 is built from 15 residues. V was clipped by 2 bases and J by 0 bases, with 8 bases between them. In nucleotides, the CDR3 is TGTGCCAGCAGTGAACAAGACAATAGCAATCAGCCCCAGCATTTT. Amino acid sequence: CASSEQDNSNQPQHF.

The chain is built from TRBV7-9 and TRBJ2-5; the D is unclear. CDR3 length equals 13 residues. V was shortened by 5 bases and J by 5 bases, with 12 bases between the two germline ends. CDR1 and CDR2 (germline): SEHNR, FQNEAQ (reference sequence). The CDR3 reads CASSPRPRETQYF. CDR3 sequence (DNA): TGTGCCAGCAGCCCCCGACCTCGGGAGACCCAGTACTTC.

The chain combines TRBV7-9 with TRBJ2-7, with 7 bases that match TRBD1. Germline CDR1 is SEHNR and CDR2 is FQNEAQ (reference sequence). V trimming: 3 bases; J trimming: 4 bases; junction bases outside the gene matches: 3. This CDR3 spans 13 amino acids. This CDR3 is CASSFDRVYEQYF. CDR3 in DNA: TGTGCCAGCAGCTTCGACAGGGTGTACGAGCAGTACTTC.